The entry below describes one T cell receptor beta chain. Its specificity is not known. The sample originates from a study of cytomegalovirus exposure and HLA in healthy donors. Study results and caveats: The sole available immune exposure information was CMV serostatus.

Donors had nominal health at sampling but likely had unrecorded immune exposures. Primers: 60 Vbeta forward and 13 Jbeta reverse. Here immunoSEQ multiplex PCR was the method, and the copy in TCRdb shows in-frame clones only, minus some. Here the sample spans just over 95,000 clones, around 84% being singletons. V trimming: 0 bases; J trimming: 0 bases; junction bases outside the gene matches: 4. The CDR3 sequence is 17 residues long. CDR1 and CDR2 (germline): SGHNT, YYREEE (reference sequence). Sequencing was carried out using PBMCs. This TCR was recovered from a woman between 35 and 50 years old in good health and CMV-seropositive. The chain has TRBV5-4 and TRBJ2-2; 8 positions match TRBD2. The CDR3 sequence is CASSLAGSGANTGELFF. DNA for the CDR3: TGTGCCAGCAGCTTGGCGGGTAGCGGGGCGAACACCGGGGAGCTGTTTTTT.